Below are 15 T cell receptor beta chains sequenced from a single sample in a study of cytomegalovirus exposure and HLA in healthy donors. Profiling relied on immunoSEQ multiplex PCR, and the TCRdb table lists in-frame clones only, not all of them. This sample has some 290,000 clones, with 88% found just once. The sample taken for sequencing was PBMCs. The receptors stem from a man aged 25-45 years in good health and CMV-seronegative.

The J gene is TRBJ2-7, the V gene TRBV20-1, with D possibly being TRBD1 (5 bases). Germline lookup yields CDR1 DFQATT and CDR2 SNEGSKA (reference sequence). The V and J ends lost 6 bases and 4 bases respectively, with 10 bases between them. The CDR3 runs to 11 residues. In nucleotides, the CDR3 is TGCAGTGCAACCAGGGCGTACGAGCAGTACTTC. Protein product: CSATRAYEQYF.

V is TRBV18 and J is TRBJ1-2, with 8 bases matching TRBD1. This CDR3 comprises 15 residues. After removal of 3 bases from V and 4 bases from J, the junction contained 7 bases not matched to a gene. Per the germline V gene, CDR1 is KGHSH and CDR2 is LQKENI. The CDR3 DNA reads TGTGCCAGCTCACCCTATCCAGGGGGCGGCTATGGCTACACCTTC. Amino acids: CASSPYPGGGYGYTF.

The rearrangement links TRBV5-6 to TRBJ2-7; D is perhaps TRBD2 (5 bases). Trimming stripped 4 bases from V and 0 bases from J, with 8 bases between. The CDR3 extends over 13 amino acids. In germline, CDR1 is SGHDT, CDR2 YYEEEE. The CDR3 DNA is TGTGCCAGCAGCGTTGGGAGCTCCTACGAGCAGTACTTC. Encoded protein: CASSVGSSYEQYF.

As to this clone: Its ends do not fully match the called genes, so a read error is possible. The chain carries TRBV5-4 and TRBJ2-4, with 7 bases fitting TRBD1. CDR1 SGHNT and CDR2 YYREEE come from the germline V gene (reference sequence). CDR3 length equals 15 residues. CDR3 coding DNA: TGCGCCAGCAGCCTTGAAGGACAGGCTGTCGACATTCAGTACTTC. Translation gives CASSLEGQAVDIQYF.

Here the CDR3 reads CASSPPGTGPYGYTF. CDR3 in DNA: TGTGCCAGCTCACCGCCAGGGACAGGTCCCTATGGCTACACCTTC. The chain uses TRBV18 and TRBJ1-2; 8 bases agree with TRBD1. J gave up 4 bases and V 3 bases, and 7 bases lay outside the gene matches. The germline V gene has CDR1 KGHSH and CDR2 LQKENI. The CDR3 contains 15 residues.

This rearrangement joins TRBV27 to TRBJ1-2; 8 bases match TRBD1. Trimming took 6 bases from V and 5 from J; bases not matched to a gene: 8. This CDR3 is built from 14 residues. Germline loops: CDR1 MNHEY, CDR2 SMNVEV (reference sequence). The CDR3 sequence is CASSPDRGGYGYTF. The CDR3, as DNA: TGTGCCAGCAGCCCCGACAGGGGAGGATATGGCTACACCTTC.

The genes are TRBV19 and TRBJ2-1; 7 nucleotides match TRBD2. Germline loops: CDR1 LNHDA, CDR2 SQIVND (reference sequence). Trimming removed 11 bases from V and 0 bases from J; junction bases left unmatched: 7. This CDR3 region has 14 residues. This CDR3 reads CASRGGFSYNEQFF. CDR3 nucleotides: TGTGCCTCTAGGGGAGGGTTCTCCTACAATGAGCAGTTCTTC.

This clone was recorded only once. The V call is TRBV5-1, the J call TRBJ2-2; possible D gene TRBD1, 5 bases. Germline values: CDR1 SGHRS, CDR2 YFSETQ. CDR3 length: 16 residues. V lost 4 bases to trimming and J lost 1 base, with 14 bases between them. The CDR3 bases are TGCGCCAGCAGCCGTCTCGACAGTTTGAACACCGGGGAGCTGTTTTTT. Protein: CASSRLDSLNTGELFF.

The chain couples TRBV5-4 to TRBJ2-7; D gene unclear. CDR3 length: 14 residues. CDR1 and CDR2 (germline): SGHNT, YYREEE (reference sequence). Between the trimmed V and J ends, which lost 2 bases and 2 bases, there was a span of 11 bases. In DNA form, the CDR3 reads TGTGCCAGCAGCTTCCTTGGTGCTACCTACGAGCAGTACTTC. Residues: CASSFLGATYEQYF.

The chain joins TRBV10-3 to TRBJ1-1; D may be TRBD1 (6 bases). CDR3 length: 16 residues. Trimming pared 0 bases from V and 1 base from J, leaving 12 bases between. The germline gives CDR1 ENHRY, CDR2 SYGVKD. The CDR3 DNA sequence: TGTGCCATCAGTGAGTCACAGGGTAGAGGGAACACTGAAGCTTTCTTT. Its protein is CAISESQGRGNTEAFF.

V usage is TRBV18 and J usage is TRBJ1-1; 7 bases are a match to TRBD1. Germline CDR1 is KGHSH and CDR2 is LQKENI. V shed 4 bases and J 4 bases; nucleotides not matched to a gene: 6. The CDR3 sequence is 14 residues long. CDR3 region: CASSLGAGGTEAFF. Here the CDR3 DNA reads TGTGCCAGCTCACTAGGGGCAGGGGGCACTGAAGCTTTCTTT.

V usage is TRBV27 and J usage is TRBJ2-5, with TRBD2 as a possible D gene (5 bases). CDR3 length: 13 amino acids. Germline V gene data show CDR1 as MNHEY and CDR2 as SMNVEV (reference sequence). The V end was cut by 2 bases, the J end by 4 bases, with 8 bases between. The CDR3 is CASSLARGETQYF. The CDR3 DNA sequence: TGTGCCAGCAGTTTAGCCCGGGGAGAGACCCAGTACTTC.

CDR3 residues: CASSPLTGFGYTF. CDR3 nucleotide sequence: TGCGCCAGCAGCCCCCTGACAGGGTTCGGCTACACCTTC. This sequence joins TRBV4-1 and TRBJ1-2, with 7 bases matching TRBD1. CDR3 length equals 13 residues. J was trimmed by 8 bases and V by 4 bases; bases with no gene match: 7. CDR1 is MGHRA, CDR2 YSYEKL, per germline.

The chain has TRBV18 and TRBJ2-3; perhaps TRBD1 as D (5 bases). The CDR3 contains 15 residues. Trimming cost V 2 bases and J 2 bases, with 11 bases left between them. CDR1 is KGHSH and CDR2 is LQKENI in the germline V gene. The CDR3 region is CASSPTDTYTDTQYF. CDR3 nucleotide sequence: TGTGCCAGCTCACCAACGGACACCTACACAGATACGCAGTATTTT. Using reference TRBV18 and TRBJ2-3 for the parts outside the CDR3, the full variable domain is NAGVMQNPRHLVRRRGQEARLRCSPMKGHSHVYWYRQLPEEGLKFMVYLQKENIIDESGMPKERFSAEFPKEGPSILRIQQVVRGDSAAYFCASSPTDTYTDTQYFGPGTRLTVL.

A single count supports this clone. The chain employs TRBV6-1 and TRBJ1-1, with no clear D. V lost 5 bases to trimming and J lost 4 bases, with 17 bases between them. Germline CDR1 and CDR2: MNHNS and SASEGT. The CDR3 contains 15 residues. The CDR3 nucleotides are TGTGCCAGCAGTTCAAGACTGACGGTACTCACTGAAGCTTTCTTT. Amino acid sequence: CASSSRLTVLTEAFF.